The 26 T cell receptor beta chains below were found in one sample sequenced in a study of Graves' ophthalmopathy and Graves' hyperthyroidism. Amplified TCR beta CDR3 regions were obtained using RNA transcripts as template. The first-round RT-PCR employed HTBI primers together with the Qiagen OneStep RT-PCR kit. A multiplex PCR was then performed as the second round. TCRdb passed the multiplex PCR reads through MiXCR, listing each CDR3 protein once. The sample consists of about 370,000 distinct CDR3 sequences, about 15% of them appearing once. Sequences were obtained from peripheral blood. The receptors come from an adult woman with stable Graves' hyperthyroidism.

As for this clonotype: Since the CDR3 does not end with the conserved phenylalanine or tryptophan, this likely comes from a read error. The V gene is TRBV28, the J gene TRBJ2-2; no reliable D call. The CDR3 runs 18 residues. Germline V lookup: CDR1 MDHEN, CDR2 SYDVKM. With 7 bases removed from V and 8 bases from J, the gap between germline ends came to 29 bases. The CDR3 coding sequence is TGTGCCAGCACTCAATTCACCCTTCGGGCAGGTGGATATGGGGAGCTGTTTGTT. Amino acids: CASTQFTLRAGGYGELFV.

Ten or more counts support this clonotype. The V and J genes are TRBV7-2 and TRBJ2-7; D might be TRBD2 (6 bases). This CDR3 region has 15 residues. V dropped 7 bases and J dropped 6 bases, with 22 bases sitting between them. Germline CDR1 reads SGHTA; CDR2 reads FQGNSA. CDR3 in amino acids: CASKPELLGGGEQYF. The CDR3 DNA is TGTGCCAGCAAGCCAGAACTGCTGGGGGGTGGCGAGCAGTACTTC.

This clonotype was counted ten times or more. The rearrangement uses TRBV2 and TRBJ2-2; D possibly uses TRBD1 or TRBD2 (5 bases each). Germline lookup yields CDR1 SNHLY and CDR2 FYNNEI. The V end was cut by 2 bases, the J end by 6 bases, with 13 bases between. The CDR3 covers 15 residues. The CDR3 spells CASSETLGESGELFF. In nucleotides, the CDR3 is TGTGCCAGCAGTGAAACCTTGGGGGAGTCCGGGGAGCTGTTTTTT. The variable domain in full, completed from reference TRBV2 and TRBJ2-2, reads EPEVTQTPSHQVTQMGQEVILRCVPISNHLYFYWYRQILGQKVEFLVSFYNNEISEKSEIFDDQFSVERPDGSNFTLKIRSTKLEDSAMYFCASSETLGESGELFFGEGSRLTVL.

Many counts were recorded for this clonotype. The rearrangement uses TRBV25-1 and TRBJ2-5; D is uncertain. Germline-derived CDR1 and CDR2 are MGHDK and SYGVNS. Between the trimmed V and J ends, which lost 2 bases and 14 bases, there was a span of 15 bases. CDR3 length: 12 residues. The CDR3 region is CASSEQTAFFYF. The CDR3 DNA follows: TGTGCCAGCAGTGAACAGACCGCCTTCTTTTACTTC. Variable domain in full (rest from reference TRBV25-1 and TRBJ2-5): EADIYQTPRYLVIGTGKKITLECSQTMGHDKMYWYQQDPGMELHLIHYSYGVNSTEKGDLSSESTVSRIRTEHFPLTLESARPSHTSQYLCASSEQTAFFYFGPGTRLLVL.

This clonotype has ten or more counts. The rearrangement links TRBV11-2 to TRBJ1-1; maybe TRBD1 (6 bases). CDR3 length: 15 residues. The germline V and J ends were trimmed by 5 bases and 0 bases, with 13 bases remaining between them. Germline V gene lookup returns CDR1 SGHAT and CDR2 FQNNGV. The CDR3 sequence: CASSLPEGVNTEAFF. DNA for the CDR3: TGTGCCAGCAGCCTCCCCGAGGGGGTGAACACTGAAGCTTTCTTT.

This rearrangement joins TRBV3-1 to TRBJ2-7, with TRBD2 identical over 7 bases. Germline trimming cut 4 bases from V and 2 bases from J; bases unmatched to any gene: 8. This CDR3 has 15 residues. CDR1 and CDR2 from the germline V gene are LGHDT and YNNKEL (reference sequence). The CDR3 spells CASSPFGTITYEQYF. The CDR3 DNA sequence: TGTGCCAGCAGCCCTTTCGGGACTATCACCTACGAGCAGTACTTC.

This CDR3 is CASSWANLAYEQYF. The CDR3 nucleotides are TGTGCCAGCAGTTGGGCTAATTTGGCCTACGAGCAGTACTTC. The chain couples TRBV6-5 to TRBJ2-7; the D is unclear. CDR3 size: 14 residues. Deletions cut 4 bases from V and 2 bases from J, with 12 bases between. Germline V CDR1 and CDR2: MNHEY, SVGAGI.

This clonotype showed up many times. This chain joins TRBV20-1 and TRBJ2-2; 7 nucleotides agree with TRBD2. V lost 3 bases, J lost 4 bases, and 8 bases stayed unmatched. The CDR3 spans 15 residues. Germline V CDR1 and CDR2: DFQATT, SNEGSKA (reference sequence). The CDR3 nucleotides read TGCAGTGCTAGTCTTGGCGGGAGTGGCACCGGGGAGCTGTTTTTT. This codes for CSASLGGSGTGELFF.

This clonotype was observed at least ten times. The chain recombines TRBV18 with TRBJ2-5, with a tentative D call TRBD2 (5 bases). The length of the CDR3 is 16 residues. Per the germline V gene, CDR1 is KGHSH and CDR2 is LQKENI. Deletions cut 1 base from V and 5 bases from J, with 17 bases between. This CDR3 reads CASSPRRERFRETQYF. DNA for the CDR3: TGTGCCAGCTCACCACGAAGAGAGCGGTTCCGCGAGACCCAGTACTTC.

This clonotype has ten or more counts. The chain carries TRBV7-3 and TRBJ2-5; TRBD2 aligns across 7 bases. V lost 6 bases, J lost 5 bases, and 6 bases stayed unmatched. This CDR3 region has 13 residues. From germline, CDR1 is SGHTA and CDR2 FQGTGA. Here the CDR3 DNA reads TGTGCCAGCAGTCGGGAGGTCGGGGAGACCCAGTACTTC. As protein: CASSREVGETQYF.

In its sample, this clonotype was seen many times. The gene calls are TRBV28 and TRBJ1-5; 7 bases match TRBD1. Unmatched junction bases numbered 8, after V lost 5 bases and J lost 4 bases. The V gene's germline CDR1 is MDHEN and CDR2 SYDVKM. This CDR3 spans 15 amino acids. CDR3 residues: CASSIRQGGNQPQHF. The CDR3 DNA reads TGTGCCAGCAGTATACGACAGGGTGGGAATCAGCCCCAGCATTTT.

This clonotype was counted many times. This chain uses TRBV29-1 with TRBJ2-2; D ambiguous. Per germline, CDR1 SQVTM and CDR2 ANQGSEA. The V and J ends lost 6 bases and 1 base respectively, with 12 bases between them. The CDR3 consists of 14 residues. The CDR3 sequence: CSVATSRNTGELFF. The CDR3 bases are TGCAGCGTAGCTACAAGTCGGAACACCGGGGAGCTGTTTTTT.

This clonotype was observed many times. The chain uses TRBV11-2 and TRBJ2-5; possibly TRBD1 or TRBD2 for D (5 bases each). With 4 bases removed from V and 2 bases from J, the gap between germline ends came to 26 bases. The V gene's germline CDR1 is SGHAT and CDR2 FQNNGV. CDR3 length equals 19 residues. In DNA form, the CDR3 reads TGTGCCAGCAGCTCCGGGACCGGGTTTCTATCGGCTTTTCAAGAGACCCAGTACTTC. Encoded protein: CASSSGTGFLSAFQETQYF. Using reference TRBV11-2 and TRBJ2-5 for the parts outside the CDR3, the full variable domain is EAGVAQSPRYKIIEKRQSVAFWCNPISGHATLYWYQQILGQGPKLLIQFQNNGVVDDSQLPKDRFSAERLKGVDSTLKIQPAKLEDSAVYLCASSSGTGFLSAFQETQYFGPGTRLLVL.

This clonotype was detected ten times or more. The chain links TRBV11-2 to TRBJ2-4; 7 bases map to TRBD1. Germline CDR1 reads SGHAT; CDR2 reads FQNNGV. V lost 5 bases and J lost 1; bases outside the gene matches: 5. This CDR3 spans 15 amino acids. The CDR3 nucleotides are TGTGCCAGCAGCCGTCTACAGGGGGCCAAAAACATTCAGTACTTC. Translation gives CASSRLQGAKNIQYF.

The chain employs TRBV13 and TRBJ2-7; no clear D gene. Trimming stripped 2 bases from V and 5 bases from J, with 10 bases between. CDR1 PRHDT and CDR2 FYEKMQ come from the germline V gene (reference sequence). This CDR3 is built from 13 residues. Written as DNA, the CDR3 is TGTGCCAGCAGCTTATTGAAGGTACACGAGCAGTACTTC. Protein product: CASSLLKVHEQYF. Full variable domain (remainder filled in from reference TRBV13 and TRBJ2-7): AAGVIQSPRHLIKEKRETATLKCYPIPRHDTVYWYQQGPGQDPQFLISFYEKMQSDKGSIPDRFSAQQFSDYHSELNMSSLELGDSALYFCASSLLKVHEQYFGPGTRLTVT.

The sample holds many counts of this clonotype. The chain uses TRBV20-1 and TRBJ2-7; 11 bases fit TRBD2. The V and J ends lost 0 bases and 6 bases, in that order; junction bases with no gene match: 13. Germline values: CDR1 DFQATT, CDR2 SNEGSKA (reference sequence). The CDR3 totals 17 residues. The CDR3 protein is CSARDPSVSGRAVEQYF. The DNA for the CDR3 is TGCAGTGCTAGAGACCCTTCAGTTAGCGGGAGGGCTGTCGAGCAGTACTTC.

This clonotype occurred many times. The chain recombines TRBV12-3 or TRBV12-4 with TRBJ1-1, with D maybe TRBD1 (6 bases). CDR3 length: 14 amino acids. Trimming cost V 8 bases and J 3 bases, with 16 bases left between them. The CDR3 here is CASRTSTGHTEAFF. The CDR3 nucleotides read TGTGCCAGCCGCACCTCTACAGGGCACACTGAAGCTTTCTTT.

This clonotype occurred many times. DNA for the CDR3: TGTGCCAGTAGTCAGTCAAGCGGGATCGGCGAGCAGTACTTC. It specifies CASSQSSGIGEQYF. The rearrangement joins TRBV19 to TRBJ2-7, with 7 bases identical to TRBD2. The germline gives CDR1 LNHDA, CDR2 SQIVND (reference sequence). CDR3 length: 14 residues. Trimming cost V 5 bases and J 6 bases; bases outside gene matches: 10.

V usage is TRBV11-2 and J usage is TRBJ2-5; 9 positions agree with TRBD1. The CDR3 has 13 residues. The junction had 5 bases not matched to a gene; V was cut back by 5 bases and J by 7 bases. CDR1 is SGHAT, CDR2 FQNNGV, per germline. CDR3 loop: CASSMGQGGTQYF. CDR3 bases: TGTGCCAGCAGCATGGGACAGGGAGGGACCCAGTACTTC.

This clonotype occurred many times. This chain links TRBV12-3 or TRBV12-4 with TRBJ1-1; D is unclear. There are 16 residues in the CDR3. V was pared by 10 bases and J by 1 base, with 22 bases between. The CDR3 coding sequence is TGTGCCACAGTGTCGTCCAGGCTATTAGGGAACACTGAAGCTTTCTTT. It specifies CATVSSRLLGNTEAFF.

The chain links TRBV29-1 to TRBJ2-7; the D gene is possibly TRBD2 (6 bases). V was pared by 6 bases and J by 4 bases, with 13 bases between. Germline CDR1 reads SQVTM; CDR2 reads ANQGSEA. The CDR3 consists of 12 residues. The CDR3 nucleotides are TGCAGCGTGGCCGGGAGTATGTACGAGCAGTACTTC. This encodes CSVAGSMYEQYF.

This clonotype was observed at least ten times. The chain carries TRBV4-1 and TRBJ1-1; D remains ambiguous. Germline CDR1 reads MGHRA; CDR2 reads YSYEKL. The ends were cut back, 1 base at V and 0 bases at J, with 3 bases in the middle. The CDR3 length is 13 residues. DNA for the CDR3: TGCGCCAGCAGCCAAGCGGTGAACACTGAAGCTTTCTTT. Its translation is CASSQAVNTEAFF.

Ten or more counts support this clonotype. CDR3 in amino acids: CASSPPGYGYTF. Here the CDR3 DNA reads TGTGCCAGCAGCCCCCCGGGATATGGCTACACCTTC. V usage is TRBV28 and J usage is TRBJ1-2; D is uncertain. CDR1 is MDHEN and CDR2 is SYDVKM in the germline V gene. Trimming removed 6 bases at V and 5 bases at J, with 10 bases between. The CDR3 contains 12 residues.

This clonotype has ten or more counts. The J gene is TRBJ2-5, the V gene TRBV5-1; TRBD1 agrees at 7 bases. Germline CDR1 is SGHRS and CDR2 is YFSETQ. V was clipped by 3 bases and J by 4 bases; unmatched bases: 12. The CDR3 runs to 16 residues. CDR3 sequence: CASSSLGDPGGETQYF. The CDR3 bases are TGCGCCAGCAGCTCCCTCGGAGACCCAGGGGGAGAGACCCAGTACTTC.

The rearrangement uses TRBV6-5 and TRBJ2-7, with D hard to call. The CDR3 length is 13 residues. V was shortened by 6 bases and J by 6 bases, with 15 bases between the two germline ends. The V gene's germline CDR1 is MNHEY and CDR2 SVGAGI. CDR3 residues: CASRTRVSIEQYF. CDR3 in DNA: TGTGCCAGCAGGACCCGAGTATCCATCGAGCAGTACTTC.

This clonotype was seen repeatedly, ten times or more. The rearrangement links TRBV28 to TRBJ2-5; a weak D match, TRBD2 (8 bases). Germline assignment: CDR1 MDHEN and CDR2 SYDVKM. This CDR3 has 12 residues. V shed 5 bases and J shed 9 bases, with 13 bases lying between them. CDR3 sequence: CASSPGGTAQYF. The CDR3 coding sequence is TGTGCCAGCAGTCCGGGAGGGACAGCCCAGTACTTC.